Presented here are 17 T cell receptor beta chains from one specimen sequenced in a study of CD8 T cells in Susac syndrome. RNA totalling roughly 0.5 to 1 ug underwent reverse transcription with random hexamers. TCRdb itself ran the immunoSEQ multiplex PCR reads through MiXCR, one entry per CDR3 protein. This table has nearly 200,000 distinct CDR3 sequences, more than 90% appearing once. The sample taken for sequencing was CD4+ T cells from PBMCs. The receptors derive from a human donor with multiple sclerosis.

This chain connects TRBV30 to TRBJ1-1; D not certain. V lost 3 bases, J lost 6 bases, and 11 bases lay in between. The CDR3 spans 12 residues. From germline, CDR1 is GTSNPN and CDR2 SVGIG (reference sequence). DNA of the CDR3: TGTGCCTGGAGAATAGAGGAGTCTGAAGCTTTCTTT. This codes for CAWRIEESEAFF.

The chain carries TRBV29-1 and TRBJ1-3, with D possibly matching TRBD1 (6 bases). V gave up 6 bases and J gave up 0 bases, with 12 bases separating them. Germline V CDR1 and CDR2: SQVTM, ANQGSEA. There are 14 residues in the CDR3. This chain's CDR3 is CSVRRGFSGNTIYF. The DNA of the CDR3 is TGCAGCGTCCGCAGGGGATTCTCTGGAAACACCATATATTTT. Together with reference TRBV29-1 and TRBJ1-3, the CDR3 gives the full variable domain: SAVISQKPSRDICQRGTSLTIQCQVDSQVTMMFWYRQQPGQSLTLIATANQGSEATYESGFVIDKFPISRPNLTFSTLTVSNMSPEDSSIYLCSVRRGFSGNTIYFGEGSWLTVV.

This sequence joins TRBV20-1 and TRBJ2-3; 14 nucleotides line up with TRBD2. Germline lookup yields CDR1 DFQATT and CDR2 SNEGSKA (reference sequence). The trim removed 0 bases at V and 4 bases at J, leaving 6 bases unmatched. This CDR3 is built from 17 residues. The CDR3 is CSARDRLAGGLADTQYF. CDR3 DNA sequence: TGCAGTGCTAGAGATCGACTAGCGGGAGGGCTCGCAGATACGCAGTATTTT.

V is TRBV5-1 and J is TRBJ2-5; 7 bases are shared with TRBD1. J was trimmed by 7 bases and V by 3 bases; bases with no gene match: 9. The CDR3 length is 14 residues. CDR1 is SGHRS, CDR2 YFSETQ, per germline. The CDR3 loop reads CASSSRDRSGTQYF. For the CDR3, the DNA is TGCGCCAGCAGCTCACGGGACAGATCGGGGACCCAGTACTTC.

The chain links TRBV29-1 to TRBJ1-1, with TRBD1 identical over 7 bases. The CDR3 length is 14 residues. Trimming at V came to 7 bases and at J to 0 bases, leaving 8 bases not matched to a gene. Per germline, CDR1 SQVTM and CDR2 ANQGSEA. In DNA form, the CDR3 reads TGCAGCGCTGTCCCACAGGGGATGAACACTGAAGCTTTCTTT. Translated: CSAVPQGMNTEAFF.

This chain links TRBV7-8 with TRBJ1-5, with D possibly TRBD1 on 5 matching bases. Germline V lookup: CDR1 SGHVS, CDR2 FQNEAQ. The V end was cut by 3 bases, the J end by 3 bases, with 12 bases between. The CDR3 has 15 amino acids. The CDR3 here is CASSFEGRHNQPQHF. CDR3 in DNA: TGTGCCAGCAGCTTTGAGGGACGGCACAATCAGCCCCAGCATTTT.

CDR3 DNA: TGCAGTGCTAGAGTGGGGCATAGCACAGATACGCAGTATTTT. Protein product: CSARVGHSTDTQYF. The gene calls are TRBV20-1 and TRBJ2-3; tentative D call: TRBD1 (5 bases). The CDR3 consists of 14 residues. V shed 1 base and J shed 0 bases, with 8 bases lying between them. Germline values: CDR1 DFQATT, CDR2 SNEGSKA (reference sequence).

This chain joins TRBV19 and TRBJ2-5; D is perhaps TRBD1 or TRBD2 (5 bases each). Germline lookup yields CDR1 LNHDA and CDR2 SQIVND (reference sequence). The V end lost 4 bases, the J end lost 6 bases, and 12 bases lay between the germline ends. The CDR3 length is 13 residues. The CDR3 DNA is TGTGCCAGTAGTAAGGGCCAGGGACAGACCCAGTACTTC. Protein: CASSKGQGQTQYF.

This sequence joins TRBV7-6 and TRBJ1-5; no firm D call. The CDR3 contains 14 residues. V lost 9 bases and J 8 bases, leaving 20 bases between the germline ends. CDR1 and CDR2 (germline): SGHVS, FNYEAQ. The CDR3 region is CASTPGVSKEPQHF. The CDR3 coding sequence is TGTGCCAGTACCCCCGGCGTATCCAAGGAGCCCCAGCATTTT.

The genes are TRBV30 and TRBJ1-1; tentatively, D is TRBD1 (6 bases). CDR3 size: 14 residues. V was shortened by 5 bases and J by 4 bases, with 17 bases between the two germline ends. CDR1 is GTSNPN, CDR2 SVGIG, per germline (reference sequence). The CDR3 loop reads CAWGADRLVTEAFF. For the CDR3, the DNA is TGTGCCTGGGGGGCCGACAGGTTGGTCACTGAAGCTTTCTTT.

In its sample, this clonotype was seen once. The chain has TRBV12-3 or TRBV12-4 and TRBJ1-1; TRBD1 aligns across 7 bases. J gave up 1 base and V 5 bases, and 4 bases lay outside the gene matches. The CDR3 covers 14 residues. The CDR3 loop is CASSMTGSNTEAFF. CDR3 nucleotide sequence: TGTGCCAGCAGTATGACAGGGTCGAACACTGAAGCTTTCTTT.

The chain employs TRBV11-2 and TRBJ2-1; 7 bases are a match to TRBD1. This CDR3 is 14 amino acids long. Germline values: CDR1 SGHAT, CDR2 FQNNGV. The trim removed 5 bases at V and 9 bases at J, leaving 10 bases unmatched. The CDR3 region is CASSPVQGVGEQFF. The CDR3 bases are TGTGCCAGCAGCCCGGTCCAGGGGGTCGGTGAGCAGTTCTTC.

The gene calls are TRBV6-5 and TRBJ1-2, with a possible D match to TRBD1 (5 bases). CDR3 length: 13 amino acids. Germline V lookup: CDR1 MNHEY, CDR2 SVGAGI. V was clipped by 5 bases and J by 3 bases, with 10 bases between them. This CDR3 reads CASSDSFDYGYTF. DNA for the CDR3: TGTGCCAGCAGTGACAGTTTCGACTATGGCTACACCTTC.

The chain employs TRBV18 and TRBJ2-5, with a weak D call TRBD1 (6 bases). The CDR3 extends over 15 amino acids. The germline V and J ends were trimmed by 3 bases and 5 bases, with 16 bases remaining between them. The germline V gene encodes CDR1 KGHSH and CDR2 LQKENI. Here the CDR3 DNA reads TGTGCCAGCTCACCGCCCTCCCGGCAGGGGGAGACCCAGTACTTC. Translation: CASSPPSRQGETQYF.

The rearrangement joins TRBV30 to TRBJ2-2; possibly TRBD1 or TRBD2 for D (6 bases each). The ends were cut back, 3 bases at V and 4 bases at J, with 12 bases in the middle. The CDR3 contains 14 residues. Germline values: CDR1 GTSNPN, CDR2 SVGIG (reference sequence). This CDR3 reads CAWRGGQITGELFF. CDR3 bases: TGTGCCTGGAGGGGAGGACAGATCACCGGGGAGCTGTTTTTT.

This sequence joins TRBV29-1 and TRBJ2-3; 10 bases fit TRBD1. V shed 2 bases and J 6 bases; nucleotides not matched to a gene: 5. The germline V gene encodes CDR1 SQVTM and CDR2 ANQGSEA. The CDR3 runs to 14 residues. The CDR3 loop is CSVEQDRGLDTQYF. As DNA, the CDR3 is TGCAGCGTTGAACAGGACAGGGGGTTGGATACGCAGTATTTT.

The chain links TRBV25-1 to TRBJ1-2; D may be TRBD1 (5 bases). Trimming cost V 6 bases and J 5 bases, with 13 bases left between them. This CDR3 is 13 amino acids long. Looked up from germline, CDR1 is MGHDK and CDR2 is SYGVNS. This chain's CDR3 is CASSAPGRYGYTF. The CDR3 DNA is TGTGCCAGCAGCGCACCGGGACGGTATGGCTACACCTTC.